The subject of this entry is one TCR beta chain. This could be a read error, since a much larger clone is one nucleotide away. Arm-PCR of CDR3 regions and iRepertoire HTBI primers were the basis on which TCR beta libraries were built. TCRdb reprocessed the multiplex PCR reads with MiXCR, giving one entry per CDR3 protein. The data contain 500,000 or so distinct CDR3 sequences, about 16% of them singletons. These data are taken from a study of regulatory T cells in long-lasting Graves disease. As for time point: newly diagnosed GD, antithyroid drugs for less than 3 months. Extracted PBMC RNA gave rise to the TCR library. An endocrinology department located in Xi'an, China, was where the patients came from. This sample also belongs to another study, concerning T cells in Graves' hyperthyroidism and ophthalmopathy. That work adds: Most thyroid-expanded clonotypes above 0.001 were also found in blood.

The sequencing used peripheral blood mononuclear cells (PBMCs), collected at new diagnosis, from a patient treated with antithyroid drugs. The receptor comes from a middle-aged woman with Graves disease.

CDR3 sequence (DNA): TGTGCCTGGAGTATGTCCTCCGGGGAGCTGTTTTTT. This gives the protein CAWSMSSGELFF. The chain is built from TRBV30 and TRBJ2-2; no firm D call. This CDR3 contains 12 residues. The V end lost 2 bases, the J end lost 6 bases, and 7 bases lay between the germline ends. Germline values: CDR1 GTSNPN, CDR2 SVGIG (reference sequence).